The rows below give T cell receptor beta chains drawn from one sample of a study of blood T cell repertoires in COVID-19. Profiled with immunoSEQ multiplex PCR; TCRdb holds only in-frame clones, not every one. The profile covers about 200,000 clones, with roughly 86% appearing a single time and around 1.6% taken by the ten largest. The specimen sequenced was peripheral blood. Receptors were obtained from a man between 18 and 29 years old with active or convalescent COVID-19. Both conserved end residues are part of each CDR3. The D gene is left open where the match is weak. Size tells how often a clone was seen (once, few, many) or the class of an expanded clone, and some rows leave it out.

TRBJ1-5 | once | TRBV19 | TRBD1 | TGTGCCAGTAGTATAGAGGGACAGGGTTTTCAGCCCCAGCATTTT | CASSIEGQGFQPQHF
TRBJ1-1 | . | TRBV3-1/TRBV3-2 | TRBD1 | TGTGCCAGCAGCCGAACGGCAGGGGGCGCGCAAACTGAAGCTTTCTTT | CASSRTAGGAQTEAFF
TRBJ1-1 | few | TRBV14 | TRBD1 | TGTGCCAGCAGCGCTACAGGGGTTGCAGCTTTCTTT | CASSATGVAAFF
TRBJ2-1 | . | TRBV5-4 | TRBD2 | TGTGCCAGCAGCCCGACTAGCGGAGAAAGCTCCTACAATGAGCAGTTCTTC | CASSPTSGESSYNEQFF
TRBJ2-3 | . | TRBV7-2 | TRBD2 | TGTGCCAGCAGCTCAACCACACTAGCGGCCCGGTTGCATACGCAGTATTTT | CASSSTTLAARLHTQYF
TRBJ1-2 | . | TRBV7-2 | . | TGTGCCAGCAGCTTATGGGGCAGCAACTATGGCTACACCTTC | CASSLWGSNYGYTF
TRBJ1-3 | . | TRBV19 | TRBD1 | TGTGCCAGTAGTGTTTGGACAGGATCTTTAGCTGGAAACACCATATATTTT | CASSVWTGSLAGNTIYF
TRBJ2-7 | . | TRBV5-1 | . | TGCGCCAGCAGCTTGGGACAGGGAGCGGGGGAGTACTTC | CASSLGQGAGEYF
TRBJ1-2 | . | TRBV5-6 | . | TGTGCCAGCAGCCCAACAGGTCTTTATGGCTACACCTTC | CASSPTGLYGYTF
TRBJ1-1 | . | TRBV29-1 | . | TGCAGCGTTCGTCCGGGACACATGAACACTGAAGCTTTCTTT | CSVRPGHMNTEAFF
TRBJ1-3 | . | TRBV19 | . | TGTGCCAGTACCGAAAGACGGGGATTCTCTGGAAACACCATATATTTT | CASTERRGFSGNTIYF
TRBJ1-1 | . | TRBV7-3 | . | TGTGCCAGCAGCCTCCAGGTGAACACTGAAGCTTTCTTT | CASSLQVNTEAFF
TRBJ1-2 | . | TRBV28 | TRBD1 | TGTGCCAGCAGTTTATCCAGGGGGCACTATGGCTACACCTTC | CASSLSRGHYGYTF
TRBJ1-4 | . | TRBV15 | . | TGTGCCACCAGCACTAGGTTGGGTGCTAATGAAAAACTGTTTTTT | CATSTRLGANEKLFF
TRBJ2-5 | . | TRBV5-6 | . | TGTGCCAGCAGCTTGTGGCAGCAAGAGACCCAGTACTTC | CASSLWQQETQYF
TRBJ1-2 | . | TRBV19 | TRBD1 | TGTGCCAGTAGTACCAAGGGACAGGGGACCAACTATGGCTACACCTTC | CASSTKGQGTNYGYTF
TRBJ1-1 | . | TRBV19 | . | TGTGCCAGTAGTATCATCGGGGGGAGTACTGAAGCTTTCTTT | CASSIIGGSTEAFF
TRBJ2-3 | . | TRBV3-1/TRBV3-2 | TRBD2 | TGTGCCAGCAGGTCTAGCGGGGCCACAGATACGCAGTATTTT | CASRSSGATDTQYF
TRBJ2-7 | few | TRBV2 | . | TGTGCCAGCAGTGGGATAGCGTACGAGCAGTACTTC | CASSGIAYEQYF
TRBJ2-7 | . | TRBV7-2 | TRBD2 | TGTGCCAGCAGCTCCCGCAGTAGCGGGATGAGGGTTCCCTACGAGCAGTACTTC | CASSSRSSGMRVPYEQYF
TRBJ2-3 | . | TRBV5-4 | TRBD2 | TGTGCCAGCAGCCCGACTAGCGGGGCTTCAGATACGCAGTATTTT | CASSPTSGASDTQYF
TRBJ1-2 | . | TRBV2 | TRBD1 | TGTGCCAGCAGTGGCCGGGACAGGGACGCCTACACCTTC | CASSGRDRDAYTF
TRBJ1-2 | . | TRBV25-1 | . | TGTGCCAGCAGTCCCCGAACAGGGACCTATGGCTACACCTTC | CASSPRTGTYGYTF
TRBJ2-7 | . | TRBV5-6 | TRBD1 | TGTGCCAGCAGCCGTCGTCCCGGGACAGGGGGGCACGAGCAGTACTTC | CASSRRPGTGGHEQYF
TRBJ1-1 | . | TRBV9 | . | TGTGCCAGCAGCGAAGGGGCGTCCGAAGCTTTCTTT | CASSEGASEAFF
TRBJ2-7 | . | TRBV7-7 | . | TGTGCCAGCAGCTTAGCACTGGGCAGGGGCCACGAGCAGTACTTC | CASSLALGRGHEQYF
TRBJ2-5 | . | TRBV15 | TRBD1 | TGTGCCACCAGCAGAGATTGGACAGGCAGGTACCAAGAGACCCAGTACTTC | CATSRDWTGRYQETQYF
TRBJ1-1 | . | TRBV5-1 | . | TGCGCCAGCAGCTTGGACGCAGGGGTGGACACTGAAGCTTTCTTT | CASSLDAGVDTEAFF
TRBJ1-5 | . | TRBV5-5 | . | TGTGCCAGCAGCTTTGACAGCCTAAATCAGCCCCAGCATTTT | CASSFDSLNQPQHF
TRBJ2-4 | . | TRBV6-1 | . | TGTGCCAGCAGTGAGACGCCGGGACTCCTAAACATTCAGTACTTC | CASSETPGLLNIQYF
TRBJ2-5 | medium-sized | TRBV7-3 | . | TGTGCCAGCAGCCCACAGGGGGGGGGCCAAGAGACCCAGTACTTC | CASSPQGGGQETQYF
TRBJ2-7 | . | TRBV30 | TRBD2 | TGTGCCTGGAGTGTACTAGCGGGAGCCTACGAGCAGTACTTC | CAWSVLAGAYEQYF
TRBJ1-1 | . | TRBV10-2 | TRBD1 | TGCGCCAGCAGTGAGCCGGGACAGTCTCTTCGAGGGGCTTTCTTT | CASSEPGQSLRGAFF
TRBJ1-2 | once | TRBV19 | . | TGTGCCAGTAGGGAGTACCCATATGGCTACACCTTC | CASREYPYGYTF
TRBJ1-2 | . | TRBV4-1 | . | TGCGCCAGCAGCCAAGGAGGGGGACGATCAACCAAAGGTGGCTACACCTTC | CASSQGGGRSTKGGYTF
TRBJ1-2 | . | TRBV7-2 | TRBD1 | TGTGCCAGCAGCTTAGCACAGGGGCCAGAATATGGCTACACCTTC | CASSLAQGPEYGYTF
TRBJ1-2 | once | TRBV6-5 | TRBD1 | TGTGCCATCCGGACAGGGGTAAACTATGGCTACACCTTC | CAIRTGVNYGYTF
TRBJ2-2 | few | TRBV6-4 | TRBD1 | TGTGCCAGCAGTGACTCGAGACAGGGGGTCACCGGGGAGCTGTTTTTT | CASSDSRQGVTGELFF
TRBJ1-3 | . | TRBV7-9 | . | TGTGCCAGCAGCTCCGGGTGGGGGCTGTCTGGAAACACCATATATTTT | CASSSGWGLSGNTIYF
TRBJ2-7 | . | TRBV7-8 | TRBD2 | TGTGCCAGCAGCTTAGCGCGGGCTAGCGGATCCTACGAGCAGTACTTC | CASSLARASGSYEQYF